The clone carrying this T cell receptor (beta chain) was seen once. No antigen is known for it. Cells defined as naive were viable CD3+CD4+ or CD3+CD8+ and CCR7+CD45RA+CD45RO-CD95-CD27+CD28+. Here immunoSEQ multiplex PCR was the method, and the copy in TCRdb shows in-frame clones only, minus some. The table shows roughly 32,000 clones, with 90% to 95% occurring only once. The CDR3 length is 16 residues. The V gene's germline CDR1 is MDHEN and CDR2 SYDVKM. Between the trimmed V and J ends, which lost 6 bases and 7 bases, there was a span of 22 bases. This sample stems from a study of T cells after posttransplantation cyclophosphamide. Study-wide findings and caveats: Recipient CMV seropositivity and CMV reactivation strongly tracked TRB clonality. Later post-transplant blood repertoires were often dominated by donor CD8+ memory clones. Blood and skin or GI T cell repertoires showed limited TRB overlap.

The receptor was isolated from a woman in her sixties in good health, CMV-negative, and a related stem cell transplant donor. Sequenced sample: naive CD4+ T cells sorted from PBMCs. This chain joins TRBV28 and TRBJ2-1; tentative D call: TRBD1 (8 bases). The CDR3 loop is CASSLAGQGGRNEQFF. The CDR3 nucleotides read TGTGCCAGCAGCTTAGCCGGACAGGGAGGGAGGAATGAGCAGTTCTTC.